This T cell receptor (beta chain) was obtained from a study of T cell responses to AZD1222 COVID-19 vaccine. The CDR3 consists of 13 residues. The V end lost 8 bases, the J end lost 0 bases, and 8 bases lay between the germline ends. Germline-derived CDR1 and CDR2 are LNHDA and SQIVND (reference sequence). Generated by immunoSEQ multiplex PCR, the TCRdb table keeps only in-frame clones and is missing some. The table includes 50,000 or so clones, roughly 90% detected once. About this clone itself: What it binds is unknown.

Study findings and constraints: Baseline antibody screening turned up just five to seven seropositive AZD1222 recipients.

The material sequenced was peripheral blood, taken 28 days after the second AZD1222 dose. J is TRBJ1-3 and V is TRBV19; D not resolved. This clonotype originated in an adult who received the AZD1222 COVID-19 vaccine. The CDR3 DNA follows: TGTGCCAGTGGCAGAGTCTCTGGAAACACCATATATTTT. Its protein is CASGRVSGNTIYF.